These 31 T cell receptor beta chains were all obtained from the same sample, sequenced in a study of T cell responses to AZD1222 COVID-19 vaccine. Produced via immunoSEQ multiplex PCR; TCRdb's table is partial and in-frame only. The sample holds 95,000 to 100,000 clones, 80% to 90% seen once. The sample here was peripheral blood, taken on day 0 of AZD1222 vaccination. The receptors were gathered from an adult in good health.

The chain links TRBV4-2 to TRBJ2-6, with D unclear. Germline V gives CDR1 LGHNA, CDR2 YNFKEQ. The CDR3 spans 15 residues. V lost 0 bases to trimming and J lost 0 bases, with 3 bases between them. The CDR3 bases are TGTGCCAGCAGCCAAGAAAACTCTGGGGCCAACGTCCTGACTTTC. Protein sequence: CASSQENSGANVLTF.

The rearrangement uses TRBV12-3 or TRBV12-4 and TRBJ1-2; D may be TRBD1 (6 bases). V dropped 6 bases and J dropped 6 bases, with 14 bases sitting between them. This CDR3 comprises 13 residues. The CDR3 sequence: CASSLGAVHGYTF. CDR3 bases: TGTGCCAGCAGCCTGGGGGCAGTCCATGGCTACACCTTC.

The chain's CDR3 is CSVVGGPSEDTQYF. The CDR3 DNA sequence: TGCAGCGTGGTGGGGGGGCCCTCGGAGGATACGCAGTATTTT. This rearrangement joins TRBV29-1 to TRBJ2-3, with a weak D call TRBD2 (7 bases). This CDR3 has 14 amino acids. The ends were cut back, 6 bases at V and 6 bases at J, with 19 bases in the middle. Germline V gives CDR1 SQVTM, CDR2 ANQGSEA.

The table lists this clone with a count of one. The chain employs TRBV5-1 and TRBJ2-5; 8 nucleotides agree with TRBD2. The CDR3 length is 17 residues. The V and J ends lost 0 bases and 4 bases, in that order; junction bases with no gene match: 11. CDR1 is SGHRS, CDR2 YFSETQ, per germline. The CDR3 loop is CASSLVLAGSRVETQYF. The CDR3 nucleotides are TGCGCCAGCAGCTTGGTTCTAGCGGGTTCACGGGTAGAGACCCAGTACTTC.

The V gene is TRBV27, the J gene TRBJ2-2; 12 bases fit TRBD2. Germline V lookup: CDR1 MNHEY, CDR2 SMNVEV (reference sequence). This CDR3 contains 15 residues. V lost 2 bases and J lost 7; bases outside the gene matches: 2. CDR3 bases: TGTGCCAGCAGTTTAGGACTAGCGGGGATCGGGGAGCTGTTTTTT. Translation gives CASSLGLAGIGELFF.

This rearrangement joins TRBV20-1 to TRBJ2-3; D ambiguous. Germline CDR1 reads DFQATT; CDR2 reads SNEGSKA (reference sequence). The V end was cut by 3 bases, the J end by 5 bases, with 6 bases between. CDR3 size: 11 residues. The DNA for the CDR3 is TGCAGTGCTAGGGTGAGAGATACGCAGTATTTT. Translating it yields CSARVRDTQYF.

This clone qualifies as medium-sized. The chain links TRBV4-1 to TRBJ1-6; TRBD1 aligns across 7 bases. The germline V gene encodes CDR1 MGHRA and CDR2 YSYEKL. The CDR3 runs 14 residues. Losses at the gene ends were 3 bases for V and 9 bases for J; bases not matched to a gene: 5. The CDR3 region has the DNA TGCGCCAGCAGCCAGAGACAGGGATTTTCACCCCTCCACTTT. Amino acids: CASSQRQGFSPLHF.

The J gene is TRBJ2-2, the V gene TRBV5-5, with 9 bases fitting TRBD1. The CDR3 loop spans 16 amino acids. The germline V gene has CDR1 SGHKS and CDR2 YYEKEE (reference sequence). V was pared by 5 bases and J by 4 bases, with 9 bases of the junction left unmatched. The CDR3 DNA follows: TGTGCCAGCAGTCCTCCGGGACAGGGAACCACCGGGGAGCTGTTTTTT. Its protein product is CASSPPGQGTTGELFF.

This chain links TRBV7-9 with TRBJ1-2, with D hard to call. V was cut by 2 bases and J by 2 bases, with 9 bases left in between. CDR1 SEHNR and CDR2 FQNEAQ come from the germline V gene (reference sequence). This CDR3 comprises 14 residues. CDR3 region: CASSLLLQNYGYTF. Written as DNA, the CDR3 is TGTGCCAGCAGCTTATTGTTACAGAACTATGGCTACACCTTC.

This clone was counted a single time. The chain uses TRBV4-1 and TRBJ1-1; no clear D. Per the germline V gene, CDR1 is MGHRA and CDR2 is YSYEKL. This CDR3 is built from 15 residues. V shed 0 bases and J shed 0 bases, with 8 bases lying between them. This chain's CDR3 is CASSQDKRLNTEAFF. The DNA for the CDR3 is TGCGCCAGCAGCCAAGATAAGAGATTGAACACTGAAGCTTTCTTT.

The CDR3 region has the DNA TGTGCCAGCAGTTACTCGAGAACCTTTAGTGGCTACACCTTC. This gives the protein CASSYSRTFSGYTF. The chain is built from TRBV6-5 and TRBJ1-2; D remains unclear. The length of the CDR3 is 14 residues. CDR1 MNHEY and CDR2 SVGAGI come from the germline V gene. V lost 0 bases and J 7 bases, leaving 12 bases between the germline ends.

The V call is TRBV28, the J call TRBJ1-1; D is perhaps TRBD1 (6 bases). CDR1 MDHEN and CDR2 SYDVKM come from the germline V gene. Trimming removed 5 bases from V and 0 bases from J, with 10 bases in between. This CDR3 spans 14 amino acids. The CDR3 sequence: CASSKGGVNTEAFF. The CDR3 DNA follows: TGTGCCAGCAGTAAAGGGGGGGTGAACACTGAAGCTTTCTTT.

This chain links TRBV19 with TRBJ1-1; TRBD1 matches 8 bases. This CDR3 spans 14 amino acids. The germline gives CDR1 LNHDA, CDR2 SQIVND (reference sequence). Germline trimming cut 3 bases from V and 4 bases from J; bases unmatched to any gene: 4. CDR3 sequence reads: CASSISQGATEAFF. The DNA of the CDR3 is TGTGCCAGTAGTATTTCGCAGGGGGCCACTGAAGCTTTCTTT. Together with reference TRBV19 and TRBJ1-1, the CDR3 gives the full variable domain: DGGITQSPKYLFRKEGQNVTLSCEQNLNHDAMYWYRQDPGQGLRLIYYSQIVNDFQKGDIAEGYSVSREKKESFPLTVTSAQKNPTAFYLCASSISQGATEAFFGQGTRLTVV.

The chain links TRBV28 to TRBJ1-1, with TRBD1 identical over 10 bases. This CDR3 spans 13 amino acids. V shed 5 bases, J shed 5 bases, and the junction held 2 bases outside the gene matches. Germline V gene data show CDR1 as MDHEN and CDR2 as SYDVKM. The CDR3 here is CASSDRGQTEAFF. The CDR3 DNA is TGTGCCAGCAGTGACAGGGGGCAGACTGAAGCTTTCTTT.

The rearrangement uses TRBV25-1 and TRBJ1-1, with 8 bases lining up with TRBD1. Unmatched junction bases numbered 3, after V lost 5 bases and J lost 1 base. The CDR3 runs 14 residues. Germline CDR1 MGHDK, CDR2 SYGVNS. CDR3 loop: CASSSDRGNTEAFF. The CDR3 DNA sequence: TGTGCCAGCAGTTCCGACAGGGGGAACACTGAAGCTTTCTTT. Looking up the rest from reference TRBV25-1 and TRBJ1-1 gives the full variable domain: EADIYQTPRYLVIGTGKKITLECSQTMGHDKMYWYQQDPGMELHLIHYSYGVNSTEKGDLSSESTVSRIRTEHFPLTLESARPSHTSQYLCASSSDRGNTEAFFGQGTRLTVV.

This chain joins TRBV9 and TRBJ2-1; TRBD1 is a possible D gene (6 bases). Trimming took off 3 bases at V and 8 bases at J, with 24 bases between the two ends. CDR3 length equals 17 residues. Germline V lookup: CDR1 SGDLS, CDR2 YYNGEE. CDR3 nucleotide sequence: TGTGCCAGCAGCGGCCCCAGAGGGACATCCGGTTTCCATGAGCAGTTCTTC. Protein product: CASSGPRGTSGFHEQFF.

This clone was seen just once. The chain recombines TRBV5-6 with TRBJ1-1; D uncertain. In germline, CDR1 is SGHDT, CDR2 YYEEEE. V lost 7 bases, J lost 0 bases, and 16 bases lay in between. CDR3 size: 15 residues. Written as DNA, the CDR3 is TGTGCCAGCGGAGCAGGCGACCTGATGAACACTGAAGCTTTCTTT. Protein sequence: CASGAGDLMNTEAFF.

J is TRBJ1-5 and V is TRBV14; D not certain. Germline V lookup: CDR1 SGHDN, CDR2 FVKESK. The CDR3 consists of 15 residues. V was shortened by 0 bases and J by 3 bases, with 9 bases between the two germline ends. The CDR3: CASSQEIQLNQPQHF. The CDR3 DNA sequence: TGTGCCAGCAGCCAAGAGATCCAGCTCAATCAGCCCCAGCATTTT.

The genes are TRBV3-1 (or the pseudogene TRBV3-2) and TRBJ2-1, with D unresolved. Germline CDR1 and CDR2: LGHDT and YNNKEL (reference sequence). Deletions cut 8 bases from V and 0 bases from J, with 8 bases between. The CDR3 contains 13 residues. The CDR3 loop is CASGHDSYNEQFF. The CDR3 DNA sequence: TGTGCCAGCGGGCATGACTCCTACAATGAGCAGTTCTTC.

The CDR3 bases are TGCGCCAGCAGCCCAAGGACAGGGGAGAACGAGCAGTACTTC. Amino acids: CASSPRTGENEQYF. The rearrangement joins TRBV5-1 to TRBJ2-7; 9 nucleotides align to TRBD1. This CDR3 contains 14 residues. The germline gives CDR1 SGHRS, CDR2 YFSETQ. V lost 4 bases and J lost 5; bases outside the gene matches: 7.

The chain combines TRBV9 with TRBJ1-2; D is uncertain. The CDR3 sequence is 12 residues long. The V and J ends lost 3 bases and 8 bases respectively, with 11 bases between them. Germline V lookup: CDR1 SGDLS, CDR2 YYNGEE. CDR3 residues: CASSANVEGYTF. CDR3 in DNA: TGTGCCAGCAGCGCGAACGTGGAAGGCTACACCTTC. Looking up the rest from reference TRBV9 and TRBJ1-2 gives the full variable domain: DSGVTQTPKHLITATGQRVTLRCSPRSGDLSVYWYQQSLDQGLQFLIQYYNGEERAKGNILERFSAQQFPDLHSELNLSSLELGDSALYFCASSANVEGYTFGSGTRLTVV.

The V call is TRBV6-5, the J call TRBJ1-1, with 8 bases fitting TRBD1. Trimming removed 8 bases from V and 3 bases from J; junction bases left unmatched: 11. This CDR3 has 15 amino acids. Germline V gene data show CDR1 as MNHEY and CDR2 as SVGAGI. The CDR3 sequence is CASYQGANPHTEAFF. The CDR3 DNA sequence: TGTGCCAGCTATCAGGGGGCAAACCCGCACACTGAAGCTTTCTTT.

The chain uses TRBV5-1 and TRBJ2-3; D uncertain. The CDR3 spans 16 residues. The V end lost 4 bases, the J end lost 0 bases, and 15 bases lay between the germline ends. CDR1 and CDR2 from the germline V gene are SGHRS and YFSETQ. The chain's CDR3 is CASSTRFGRSTDTQYF. In DNA, the CDR3 is TGCGCCAGCAGCACTCGGTTCGGGCGCAGCACAGATACGCAGTATTTT.

The V call is TRBV6-2 or TRBV6-3, the J call TRBJ2-7, with D maybe TRBD2 (5 bases). CDR3 length: 13 amino acids. Germline V gene sequence: CDR1 MNHEY, CDR2 SVGEGT. V was pared by 5 bases and J by 0 bases, with 8 bases between. DNA for the CDR3: TGTGCCAGCAGTGACACTAGCTCCTACGAGCAGTACTTC. Amino acid sequence: CASSDTSSYEQYF.

This sequence joins TRBV5-5 and TRBJ2-3; possibly TRBD1 or TRBD2 for D (5 bases each). The CDR3 covers 14 residues. V was cut by 4 bases and J by 2 bases, with 11 bases left in between. In germline, CDR1 is SGHKS, CDR2 YYEKEE (reference sequence). In DNA form, the CDR3 reads TGTGCCAGCAGCCCGGGACCCAACACAGATACGCAGTATTTT. Translating it yields CASSPGPNTDTQYF.

This chain joins TRBV5-1 and TRBJ2-5, with D perhaps matching TRBD1 or TRBD2 (7 bases each). V shed 3 bases and J shed 5 bases, with 11 bases lying between them. The germline V gene has CDR1 SGHRS and CDR2 YFSETQ. The CDR3 extends over 13 amino acids. CDR3 residues: CASSSQGGETQYF. The CDR3 DNA is TGCGCCAGCAGCTCCCAGGGGGGGGAGACCCAGTACTTC.

The chain carries TRBV27 and TRBJ1-2; 9 bases line up with TRBD1. Germline loops: CDR1 MNHEY, CDR2 SMNVEV (reference sequence). With 5 bases clipped from V and 5 bases from J, the junction kept 3 bases outside the gene matches. This CDR3 has 13 residues. The CDR3 DNA follows: TGTGCCAGCAGTACCGACAGGGGGTATGGCTACACCTTC. Encoded protein: CASSTDRGYGYTF.

The chain uses TRBV7-9 and TRBJ2-3; 8 bases line up with TRBD2. The trim removed 1 base at V and 1 base at J, leaving 7 bases unmatched. CDR3 length equals 17 residues. Germline lookup yields CDR1 SEHNR and CDR2 FQNEAQ (reference sequence). Here the CDR3 DNA reads TGTGCCAGCAGCTTAGAGGTTAGCGGGGCTGGCACAGATACGCAGTATTTT. Protein product: CASSLEVSGAGTDTQYF.

V usage is TRBV4-1 and J usage is TRBJ1-3; a possible D gene is TRBD1 (6 bases). The CDR3 length is 15 residues. V gave up 4 bases and J gave up 2 bases, with 12 bases separating them. CDR1 MGHRA and CDR2 YSYEKL come from the germline V gene. The CDR3 coding sequence is TGCGCCAGCAGCCCGCTAGGGGGAACTGGAAACACCATATATTTT. Amino acid sequence: CASSPLGGTGNTIYF.

The chain joins TRBV29-1 to TRBJ2-7; perhaps TRBD1 as D (6 bases). CDR3 size: 12 residues. Trimming left V 5 bases short and J 7 bases short, with 15 bases between. The germline V gene has CDR1 SQVTM and CDR2 ANQGSEA. CDR3 sequence reads: CSVQGLGREQYF. The CDR3 DNA reads as TGCAGCGTTCAGGGGTTGGGTCGTGAGCAGTACTTC.

The genes are TRBV10-3 and TRBJ1-1; D possibly corresponds to TRBD1 (6 bases). The germline V gene encodes CDR1 ENHRY and CDR2 SYGVKD. CDR3 size: 14 residues. With 3 bases removed from V and 4 bases from J, the gap between germline ends came to 12 bases. This CDR3 reads CAISDGGAGTEAFF. CDR3 sequence (DNA): TGTGCCATCAGTGATGGGGGCGCGGGCACTGAAGCTTTCTTT.